One and the same sample provided the 30 T cell receptor beta chains below, sequenced in a study of blood T cell repertoires in COVID-19. Profiled with immunoSEQ multiplex PCR; TCRdb holds only in-frame clones, not every one. The data contain about 100,000 clones, roughly 80% of them seen just once; the ten biggest clones take up 20%. Material for sequencing was peripheral blood. Receptor source: a man between 70 and 80 years old with active or convalescent COVID-19.

V gene TRBV2 combines with J gene TRBJ1-4; 7 bases map to TRBD1. Germline CDR1 SNHLY, CDR2 FYNNEI. The CDR3 sequence is 15 residues long. Germline trimming cut 6 bases from V and 0 bases from J; bases unmatched to any gene: 4. The CDR3 loop is CASRRDSATNEKLFF. For the CDR3, the DNA is TGTGCCAGCAGGAGGGACAGTGCAACTAATGAAAAACTGTTTTTT.

CDR3 sequence: CASSLGGVETQYF. The CDR3 region has the DNA TGCGCCAGCAGCTTGGGGGGAGTGGAGACCCAGTACTTC. The chain combines TRBV5-1 with TRBJ2-5, with D tentatively TRBD2 (5 bases). This CDR3 has 13 amino acids. With 0 bases removed from V and 5 bases from J, the gap between germline ends came to 8 bases. Germline V gene data show CDR1 as SGHRS and CDR2 as YFSETQ.

The chain is built from TRBV2 and TRBJ2-3; 15 bases are shared with TRBD2. CDR1 and CDR2 from the germline V gene are SNHLY and FYNNEI. The CDR3 loop spans 17 amino acids. V lost 2 bases, J lost 3 bases, and 3 bases stayed unmatched. CDR3 sequence: CASSERGTSGRTDTQYF. CDR3 nucleotide sequence: TGTGCCAGCAGTGAAAGAGGGACTAGCGGGAGGACAGATACGCAGTATTTT.

V gene TRBV7-2 combines with J gene TRBJ1-2; TRBD1 is a possible D gene (6 bases). Trimming cost V 1 base and J 4 bases, with 13 bases left between them. CDR3 length: 15 residues. Looked up from germline, CDR1 is SGHTA and CDR2 is FQGNSA. In DNA, the CDR3 is TGTGCCAGCAGCTTAGAGGCAGGGGCGAGCTATGGCTACACCTTC. This gives the protein CASSLEAGASYGYTF.

The chain couples TRBV5-1 to TRBJ2-7; 10 bases are a match to TRBD1. Germline CDR1 SGHRS, CDR2 YFSETQ. The J segment lost 2 bases and the V segment lost 3 bases, leaving 5 bases of the junction unmatched. The CDR3 covers 15 residues. Here the CDR3 reads CASSSRQGATYEQYF. CDR3 coding DNA: TGCGCCAGCAGCTCCCGACAGGGGGCTACCTACGAGCAGTACTTC.

This clone has just one count. The chain couples TRBV6-5 to TRBJ1-2; D remains ambiguous. The ends were cut back, 6 bases at V and 2 bases at J, with 10 bases in the middle. CDR1 and CDR2 from the germline V gene are MNHEY and SVGAGI. The CDR3 is made up of 13 amino acids. The CDR3 reads CASRIGFNYGYTF. The CDR3 nucleotides read TGTGCCAGCAGGATTGGCTTCAACTATGGCTACACCTTC.

This rearrangement joins TRBV5-1 to TRBJ1-1, with TRBD1 matching 7 bases. The ends lost 2 bases at V and 5 bases at J; junction bases unmatched: 3. The CDR3 runs 13 residues. Per germline, CDR1 SGHRS and CDR2 YFSETQ. DNA of the CDR3: TGCGCCAGCAGCTTAGGGGGCCCAACTGAAGCTTTCTTT. Protein product: CASSLGGPTEAFF.

The rearrangement uses TRBV30 and TRBJ2-7; 7 bases agree with TRBD2. CDR1 is GTSNPN, CDR2 SVGIG, per germline (reference sequence). Trimming at V came to 3 bases and at J to 1 base, leaving 6 bases not matched to a gene. This CDR3 contains 14 residues. The CDR3 loop reads CAWSSTGGSYEQYF. CDR3 coding DNA: TGTGCCTGGAGCTCGACGGGAGGTTCCTACGAGCAGTACTTC.

V and J are TRBV15 and TRBJ2-7, with 8 nucleotides matching TRBD2. The CDR3 runs to 15 residues. Germline lookup yields CDR1 LNHNV and CDR2 YYDKDF (reference sequence). The trim removed 8 bases at V and 3 bases at J, leaving 12 bases unmatched. This CDR3 is CATSPRLARFYEQYF. Written as DNA, the CDR3 is TGTGCCACCTCTCCTCGACTAGCGCGCTTCTACGAGCAGTACTTC. Drawing the rest from reference TRBV15 and TRBJ2-7, the complete variable domain is DAMVIQNPRYQVTQFGKPVTLSCSQTLNHNVMYWYQQKSSQAPKLLFHYYDKDFNNEADTPDNFQSRRPNTSFCFLDIRSPGLGDTAMYLCATSPRLARFYEQYFGPGTRLTVT.

V usage is TRBV28 and J usage is TRBJ2-7; TRBD2 matches 7 bases. Germline CDR1 is MDHEN and CDR2 is SYDVKM. The V and J ends lost 7 bases and 2 bases, in that order; junction bases with no gene match: 8. The CDR3 is made up of 14 amino acids. This CDR3 is CASTPSGGAYEQYF. The CDR3 coding sequence is TGTGCCAGCACTCCTAGCGGAGGGGCCTACGAGCAGTACTTC.

The chain uses TRBV6-1 and TRBJ1-1; D not resolved. Germline V gene sequence: CDR1 MNHNS, CDR2 SASEGT. CDR3 size: 13 residues. V was pared by 1 base and J by 4 bases, with 7 bases between. CDR3 in amino acids: CASSEGTSTEAFF. The CDR3 DNA is TGTGCCAGCAGTGAAGGTACTAGCACTGAAGCTTTCTTT.

V gene TRBV24-1 combines with J gene TRBJ1-2; tentative D call: TRBD1 (6 bases). Trimming left V 3 bases short and J 4 bases short, with 8 bases between. CDR3 length: 13 amino acids. CDR1 KGHDR and CDR2 SFDVKD come from the germline V gene. The CDR3, as DNA: TGTGCCACCAGTGATCCACAGGGCTATGGCTACACCTTC. This sequence encodes CATSDPQGYGYTF.

The chain is built from TRBV28 and TRBJ2-7; 11 positions agree with TRBD2. This CDR3 has 15 amino acids. Per germline, CDR1 MDHEN and CDR2 SYDVKM. With V trimmed by 5 bases and J by 3 bases, 6 bases remained unmatched. DNA for the CDR3: TGTGCCAGCAGTGGGGGACTAGCGGCCGACTACGAGCAGTACTTC. It specifies CASSGGLAADYEQYF.

V usage is TRBV5-6 and J usage is TRBJ2-3; TRBD2 aligns across 9 bases. Unmatched junction bases numbered 7, after V lost 4 bases and J lost 7 bases. The germline V gene encodes CDR1 SGHDT and CDR2 YYEEEE. The CDR3 runs to 14 residues. CDR3 coding DNA: TGTGCCAGCAGCCGACTAGCGGAGAGAAATACGCAGTATTTT. Its protein product is CASSRLAERNTQYF. Together with reference TRBV5-6 and TRBJ2-3, the CDR3 gives the full variable domain: DAGVTQSPTHLIKTRGQQVTLRCSPKSGHDTVSWYQQALGQGPQFIFQYYEEEERQRGNFPDRFSGHQFPNYSSELNVNALLLGDSALYLCASSRLAERNTQYFGPGTRLTVL.

The gene calls are TRBV20-1 and TRBJ1-4; 7 bases align to TRBD1. Per germline, CDR1 DFQATT and CDR2 SNEGSKA (reference sequence). The trim removed 3 bases at V and 1 base at J, leaving 8 bases unmatched. CDR3 size: 16 residues. The CDR3 DNA reads as TGCAGTGCTAGTTTGGGACAGAGAATAACTAATGAAAAACTGTTTTTT. This encodes CSASLGQRITNEKLFF.

The table lists this clone with a count of one. The V and J genes are TRBV7-2 and TRBJ2-5, with D tentatively TRBD2 (6 bases). The ends were cut back, 1 base at V and 6 bases at J, with 15 bases in the middle. The germline V gene encodes CDR1 SGHTA and CDR2 FQGNSA. The CDR3 is 15 residues long. CDR3 protein: CASSLGRGGQQTQYF. The CDR3 nucleotides are TGTGCCAGCAGCTTAGGTAGGGGAGGCCAGCAGACCCAGTACTTC.

This chain uses TRBV27 with TRBJ2-7; TRBD2 aligns across 7 bases. CDR1 is MNHEY, CDR2 SMNVEV, per germline (reference sequence). Unmatched junction bases numbered 3, after V lost 2 bases and J lost 2 bases. The CDR3 totals 14 residues. The CDR3 loop is CASSLAGETYEQYF. CDR3 DNA: TGTGCCAGCAGTTTAGCGGGGGAAACCTACGAGCAGTACTTC.

The rearrangement uses TRBV9 and TRBJ2-1, with D possibly TRBD1 on 6 matching bases. Between the trimmed V and J ends, which lost 0 bases and 2 bases, there was a span of 12 bases. The CDR3 spans 16 residues. Germline CDR1 reads SGDLS; CDR2 reads YYNGEE. CDR3 DNA: TGTGCCAGCAGCGTAGTGGAGACAGGTACCTACAATGAGCAGTTCTTC. Its translation is CASSVVETGTYNEQFF.

The rearrangement links TRBV6-1 to TRBJ1-2; D uncertain. The CDR3 loop spans 14 amino acids. Germline V CDR1 and CDR2: MNHNS, SASEGT. V was trimmed by 2 bases and J by 4 bases, leaving 11 bases between them. The CDR3 region has the DNA TGTGCCAGCAGTGAAATGCAAGCCTCCTATGGCTACACCTTC. Encoded protein: CASSEMQASYGYTF.

Only one count was recorded for this clone. The V gene is TRBV19, the J gene TRBJ2-5, with 7 bases matching TRBD2. The CDR3 consists of 14 residues. The germline gives CDR1 LNHDA, CDR2 SQIVND (reference sequence). Trimming at V came to 10 bases and at J to 5 bases, leaving 13 bases not matched to a gene. CDR3 region: CATSRSLAWETQYF. CDR3 sequence (DNA): TGTGCCACCTCCCGATCACTAGCGTGGGAGACCCAGTACTTC.

Details on this clone: This may stem from a read error, because a much larger clone lies one nucleotide away. Other DNA sequences in this specimen translate into the identical CDR3. For the CDR3, the DNA is TGTGCCAGCAGTTCAGACAGTGCTGCCTTGCCAAATTCACCCCTCCACTTT. Protein sequence: CASSSDSAALPNSPLHF. The rearrangement links TRBV3-1 (or the pseudogene TRBV3-2) to TRBJ1-6, with D possibly being TRBD1 (5 bases). The CDR3 loop spans 17 amino acids. V was trimmed by 6 bases and J by 7 bases, leaving 22 bases between them. Germline V lookup: CDR1 LGHDT, CDR2 YNNKEL (reference sequence).

V gene TRBV7-6 combines with J gene TRBJ2-5; D perhaps matches TRBD2 (6 bases). Germline CDR1 and CDR2: SGHVS and FNYEAQ. The CDR3 is 13 residues long. The V end lost 3 bases, the J end lost 5 bases, and 10 bases lay between the germline ends. Here the CDR3 reads CASSFGRSETQYF. CDR3 sequence (DNA): TGTGCCAGCAGCTTCGGGAGAAGTGAGACCCAGTACTTC. The full variable domain, rest sourced from reference TRBV7-6 and TRBJ2-5, is GAGVSQSPRYKVTKRGQDVALRCDPISGHVSLYWYRQALGQGPEFLTYFNYEAQQDKSGLPNDRFSAERPEGSISTLTIQRTEQRDSAMYRCASSFGRSETQYFGPGTRLLVL.

This chain connects TRBV11-2 to TRBJ2-7, with 11 bases aligning to TRBD1. The CDR3 length is 15 residues. CDR1 is SGHAT and CDR2 is FQNNGV in the germline V gene. V lost 1 base, J lost 7 bases, and 6 bases stayed unmatched. The CDR3 region has the DNA TGTGCCAGCAGCTTAGGAGGGACAGGGGGACGGGAGCAGTACTTC. This codes for CASSLGGTGGREQYF.

This chain links TRBV28 with TRBJ1-4; 8 bases line up with TRBD1. V dropped 8 bases and J dropped 4; count of bases not matched to a gene: 6. CDR1 and CDR2 from the germline V gene are MDHEN and SYDVKM. This CDR3 spans 14 amino acids. The CDR3 loop is CASETGANNEKLFF. The CDR3 DNA sequence: TGTGCCAGCGAGACAGGGGCAAATAATGAAAAACTGTTTTTT. The full variable domain, in which reference TRBV28 and TRBJ1-4 provide the parts outside the CDR3, is DVKVTQSSRYLVKRTGEKVFLECVQDMDHENMFWYRQDPGLGLRLIYFSYDVKMKEKGDIPEGYSVSREKKERFSLILESASTNQTSMYLCASETGANNEKLFFGSGTQLSVL.

The chain is built from TRBV5-1 and TRBJ1-6; a weak D match, TRBD1 (5 bases). V was pared by 4 bases and J by 5 bases, with 13 bases between. The germline V gene encodes CDR1 SGHRS and CDR2 YFSETQ. This CDR3 is 15 amino acids long. CDR3 residues: CASSAQGTDNSPLHF. The DNA for the CDR3 is TGCGCCAGCAGCGCGCAGGGAACCGATAATTCACCCCTCCACTTT.

The V gene is TRBV28, the J gene TRBJ1-3; possible D gene TRBD1, 6 bases. Per the germline V gene, CDR1 is MDHEN and CDR2 is SYDVKM. The CDR3 sequence is 17 residues long. V lost 4 bases, J lost 0 bases, and 16 bases lay in between. CDR3 amino acids: CASSSGQTLISGNTIYF. CDR3 bases: TGTGCCAGCAGTTCAGGACAGACCCTTATCTCTGGAAACACCATATATTTT.

This chain connects TRBV6-5 to TRBJ1-1; 9 bases map to TRBD1. Trimming took 6 bases from V and 1 from J; bases not matched to a gene: 6. Germline values: CDR1 MNHEY, CDR2 SVGAGI. The CDR3 extends over 15 amino acids. In DNA, the CDR3 is TGTGCCAGCAGCGACAGGGGGGCTCAGAACACTGAAGCTTTCTTT. Protein product: CASSDRGAQNTEAFF.

This chain links TRBV24-1 with TRBJ2-1, with TRBD2 matching over 12 bases. J gave up 4 bases and V 3 bases, and 6 bases lay outside the gene matches. The germline V gene encodes CDR1 KGHDR and CDR2 SFDVKD. The CDR3 spans 17 residues. The CDR3 is CATSDHPGTSGYNEQFF. DNA for the CDR3: TGTGCCACCAGTGATCATCCCGGGACTAGCGGGTACAATGAGCAGTTCTTC.

This chain joins TRBV28 and TRBJ2-3; 8 bases fit TRBD1. Germline V lookup: CDR1 MDHEN, CDR2 SYDVKM. The J segment lost 5 bases and the V segment lost 2 bases, leaving 6 bases of the junction unmatched. This CDR3 is built from 15 residues. The CDR3 protein is CASSLRQGAIDTQYF. CDR3 in DNA: TGTGCCAGCAGTTTACGTCAGGGGGCGATAGATACGCAGTATTTT.

This clone was observed a handful of times. This chain uses TRBV30 with TRBJ1-2, with D possibly matching TRBD1 (5 bases). Per germline, CDR1 GTSNPN and CDR2 SVGIG (reference sequence). There are 12 residues in the CDR3. Deletions cut 2 bases from V and 4 bases from J, with 8 bases between. CDR3 DNA: TGTGCCTGGAGTTCCAGGGCCTATGGCTACACCTTC. Its protein is CAWSSRAYGYTF.